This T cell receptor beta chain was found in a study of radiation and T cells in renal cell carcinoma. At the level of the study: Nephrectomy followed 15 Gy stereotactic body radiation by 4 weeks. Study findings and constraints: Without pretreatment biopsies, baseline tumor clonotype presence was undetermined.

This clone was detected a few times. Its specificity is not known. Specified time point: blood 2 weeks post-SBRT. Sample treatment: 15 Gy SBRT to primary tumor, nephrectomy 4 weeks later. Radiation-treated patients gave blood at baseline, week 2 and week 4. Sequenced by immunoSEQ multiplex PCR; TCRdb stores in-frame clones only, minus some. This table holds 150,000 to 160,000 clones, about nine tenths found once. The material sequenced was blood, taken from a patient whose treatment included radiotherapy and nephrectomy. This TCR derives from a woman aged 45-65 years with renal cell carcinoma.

CDR3 residues: CASSPGQPNTEAFF. CDR3 coding DNA: TGTGCCAGCTCACCGGGACAGCCAAACACTGAAGCTTTCTTT. The chain has TRBV18 and TRBJ1-1; 7 positions agree with TRBD1. The CDR3 spans 14 residues. V was clipped by 3 bases and J by 2 bases; unmatched bases: 3. The germline gives CDR1 KGHSH, CDR2 LQKENI. Full variable domain (outside the CDR3, taken from reference TRBV18 and TRBJ1-1): NAGVMQNPRHLVRRRGQEARLRCSPMKGHSHVYWYRQLPEEGLKFMVYLQKENIIDESGMPKERFSAEFPKEGPSILRIQQVVRGDSAAYFCASSPGQPNTEAFFGQGTRLTVV.